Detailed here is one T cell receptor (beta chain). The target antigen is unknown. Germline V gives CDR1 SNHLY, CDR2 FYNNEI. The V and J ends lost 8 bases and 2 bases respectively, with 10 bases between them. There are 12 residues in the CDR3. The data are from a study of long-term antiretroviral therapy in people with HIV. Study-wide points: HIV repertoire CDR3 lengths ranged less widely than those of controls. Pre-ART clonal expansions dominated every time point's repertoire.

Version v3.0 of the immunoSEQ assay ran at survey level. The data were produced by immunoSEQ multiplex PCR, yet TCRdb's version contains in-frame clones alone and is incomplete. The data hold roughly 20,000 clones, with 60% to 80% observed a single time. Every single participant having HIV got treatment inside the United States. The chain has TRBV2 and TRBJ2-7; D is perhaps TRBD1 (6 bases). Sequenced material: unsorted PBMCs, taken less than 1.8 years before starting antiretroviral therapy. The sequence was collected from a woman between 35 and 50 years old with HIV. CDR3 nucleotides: TGTGCCAGCGGGGGCCGTACCTACGAGCAGTACTTC. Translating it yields CASGGRTYEQYF.